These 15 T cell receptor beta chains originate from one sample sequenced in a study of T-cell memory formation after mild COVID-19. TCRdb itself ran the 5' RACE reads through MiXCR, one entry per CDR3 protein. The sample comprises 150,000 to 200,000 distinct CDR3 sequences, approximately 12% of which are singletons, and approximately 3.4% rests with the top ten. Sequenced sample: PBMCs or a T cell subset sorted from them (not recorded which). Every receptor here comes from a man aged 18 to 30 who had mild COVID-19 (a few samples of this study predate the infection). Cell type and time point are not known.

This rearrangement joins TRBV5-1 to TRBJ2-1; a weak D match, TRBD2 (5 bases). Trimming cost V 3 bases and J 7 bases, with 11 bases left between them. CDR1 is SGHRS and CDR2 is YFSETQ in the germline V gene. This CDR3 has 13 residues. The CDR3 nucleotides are TGCGCCAGCAGCTCCACTAGTCATAATGAGCAGTTCTTC. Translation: CASSSTSHNEQFF.

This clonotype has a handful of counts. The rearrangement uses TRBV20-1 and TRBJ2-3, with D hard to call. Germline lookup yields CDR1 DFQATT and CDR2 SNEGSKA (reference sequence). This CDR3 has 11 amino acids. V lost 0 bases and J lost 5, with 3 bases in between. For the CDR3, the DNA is TGCAGTGCTAGAGATCTAGATACGCAGTATTTT. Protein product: CSARDLDTQYF.

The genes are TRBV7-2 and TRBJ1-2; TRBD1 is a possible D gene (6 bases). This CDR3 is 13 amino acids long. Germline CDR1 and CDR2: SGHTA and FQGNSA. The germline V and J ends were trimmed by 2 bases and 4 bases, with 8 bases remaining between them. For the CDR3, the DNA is TGTGCCAGCAGCTTAAACAGGGTCTATGGCTACACCTTC. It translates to CASSLNRVYGYTF.

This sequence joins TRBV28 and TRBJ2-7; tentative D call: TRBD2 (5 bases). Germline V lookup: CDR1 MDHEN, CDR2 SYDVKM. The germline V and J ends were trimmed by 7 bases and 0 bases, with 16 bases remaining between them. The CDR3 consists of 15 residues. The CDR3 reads CASTAAAAPSYEQYV. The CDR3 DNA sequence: TGTGCCAGCACAGCGGCAGCAGCCCCCTCCTACGAGCAGTACGTC.

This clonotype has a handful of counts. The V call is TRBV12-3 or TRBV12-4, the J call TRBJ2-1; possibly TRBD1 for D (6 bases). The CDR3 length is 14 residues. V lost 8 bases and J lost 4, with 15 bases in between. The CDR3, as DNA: TGTGCCAGCGGAAAGACAGGAGCATACAATGAGCAGTTCTTC. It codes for CASGKTGAYNEQFF.

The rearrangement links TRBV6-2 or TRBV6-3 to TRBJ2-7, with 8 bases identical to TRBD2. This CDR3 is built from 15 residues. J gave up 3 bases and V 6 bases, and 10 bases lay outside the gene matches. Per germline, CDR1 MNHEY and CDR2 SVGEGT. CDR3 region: CASSPIGLAYYEQYV. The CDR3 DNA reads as TGTGCCAGCAGCCCGATAGGACTAGCTTACTACGAGCAGTACGTC.

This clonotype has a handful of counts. The CDR3 region is CASSFDSRTEAFF. In DNA, the CDR3 is TGTGCCAGCAGCTTTGACAGTCGCACTGAAGCTTTCTTT. The rearrangement joins TRBV7-2 to TRBJ1-1; tentatively, D is TRBD1 (5 bases). V shed 3 bases and J shed 4 bases, with 9 bases lying between them. Germline CDR1 is SGHTA and CDR2 is FQGNSA. CDR3 length equals 13 residues.

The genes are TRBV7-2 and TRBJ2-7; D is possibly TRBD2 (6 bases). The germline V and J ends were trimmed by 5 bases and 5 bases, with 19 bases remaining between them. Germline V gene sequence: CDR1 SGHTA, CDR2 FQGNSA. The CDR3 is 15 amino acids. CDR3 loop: CASSPPGRKRDEQYF. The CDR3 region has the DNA TGTGCCAGCAGCCCTCCGGGTCGTAAGCGGGACGAGCAGTACTTC.

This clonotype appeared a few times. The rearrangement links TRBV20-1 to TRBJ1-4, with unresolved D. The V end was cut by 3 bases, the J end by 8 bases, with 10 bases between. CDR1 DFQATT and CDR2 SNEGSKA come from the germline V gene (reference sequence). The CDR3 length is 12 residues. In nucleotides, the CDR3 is TGCAGTGCTAGTTCGGCAACGGAAAAACTGTTTTTT. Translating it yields CSASSATEKLFF.

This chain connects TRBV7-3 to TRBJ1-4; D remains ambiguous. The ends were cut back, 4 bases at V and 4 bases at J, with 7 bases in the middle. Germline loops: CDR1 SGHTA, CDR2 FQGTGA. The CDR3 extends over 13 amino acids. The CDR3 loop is CASSYLNNEKLFF. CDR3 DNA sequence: TGTGCCAGCAGCTACCTGAATAATGAAAAACTGTTTTTT.

CDR3 amino acids: CASSLNSISVTNTEAFF. The CDR3 nucleotides read TGTGCCAGCTCACTAAATTCAATCTCAGTAACGAACACTGAAGCTTTCTTT. The chain links TRBV18 to TRBJ1-1; D gene unclear. The V end lost 4 bases, the J end lost 1 base, and 19 bases lay between the germline ends. Germline CDR1 and CDR2: KGHSH and LQKENI. This CDR3 has 17 amino acids.

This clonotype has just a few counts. As DNA, the CDR3 is TGCGCCAGCAGGCTTTCGGATACGCAGTATTTT. Its protein product is CASRLSDTQYF. The rearrangement joins TRBV5-1 to TRBJ2-3, with D uncertain. Germline V gene data show CDR1 as SGHRS and CDR2 as YFSETQ. The V end was cut by 5 bases, the J end by 6 bases, with 7 bases between. There are 11 residues in the CDR3.

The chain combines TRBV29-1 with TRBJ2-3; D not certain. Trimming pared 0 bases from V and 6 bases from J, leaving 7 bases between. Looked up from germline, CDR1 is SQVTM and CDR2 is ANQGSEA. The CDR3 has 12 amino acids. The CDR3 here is CSVEDGSDTQYF. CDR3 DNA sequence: TGCAGCGTTGAAGATGGCAGCGATACGCAGTATTTT.

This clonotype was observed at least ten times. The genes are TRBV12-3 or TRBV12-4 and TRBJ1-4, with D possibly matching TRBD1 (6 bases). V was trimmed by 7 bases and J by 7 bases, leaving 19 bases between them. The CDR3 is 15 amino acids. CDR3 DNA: TGTGCCAGCACCAACCCGGGACACGCGGGTGAAAAACTGTTTTTT. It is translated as CASTNPGHAGEKLFF.

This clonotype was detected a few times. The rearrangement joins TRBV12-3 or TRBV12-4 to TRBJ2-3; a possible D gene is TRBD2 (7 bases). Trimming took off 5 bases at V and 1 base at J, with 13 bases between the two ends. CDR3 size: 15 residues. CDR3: CASSIGGGRTDTQYF. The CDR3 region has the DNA TGTGCCAGCAGTATAGGGGGGGGTCGCACAGATACGCAGTATTTT.